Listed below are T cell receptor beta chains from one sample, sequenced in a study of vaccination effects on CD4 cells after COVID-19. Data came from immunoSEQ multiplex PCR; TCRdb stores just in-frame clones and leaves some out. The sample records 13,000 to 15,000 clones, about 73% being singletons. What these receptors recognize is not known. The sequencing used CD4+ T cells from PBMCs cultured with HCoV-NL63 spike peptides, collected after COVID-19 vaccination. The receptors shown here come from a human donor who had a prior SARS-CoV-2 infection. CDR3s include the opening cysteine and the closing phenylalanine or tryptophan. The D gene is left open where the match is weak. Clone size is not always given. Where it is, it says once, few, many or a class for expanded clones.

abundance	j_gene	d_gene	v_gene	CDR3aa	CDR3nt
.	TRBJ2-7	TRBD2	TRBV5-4	CASSLRGGYEQYF	TGTGCCAGCAGCTTGCGCGGGGGATACGAGCAGTACTTC
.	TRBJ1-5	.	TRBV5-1	CASSSNGRGSQHF	TGCGCCAGCAGCTCGAATGGAAGGGGGTCCCAGCATTTT
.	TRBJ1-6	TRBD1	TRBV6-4	CASSASGTGGTPLHF	TGTGCCAGCAGTGCCTCCGGGACAGGGGGAACACCCCTCCACTTT
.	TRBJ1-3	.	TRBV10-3	CAVRRGNTIYF	TGTGCCGTGCGGCGTGGAAACACCATATATTTT
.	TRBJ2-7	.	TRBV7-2	CASSLVIRGAEQYF	TGTGCCAGCAGCTTAGTCATTAGAGGGGCCGAGCAGTACTTC
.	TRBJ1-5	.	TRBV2	CASRGNSNQPQHF	TGTGCCAGCAGGGGAAATAGCAATCAGCCCCAGCATTTT
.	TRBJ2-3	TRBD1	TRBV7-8	CASSWDSSTDTQYF	TGTGCCAGCAGCTGGGACAGCTCCACAGATACGCAGTATTTT
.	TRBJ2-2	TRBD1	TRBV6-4	CASSAGQGKTGELFF	TGTGCCAGCAGTGCGGGACAGGGGAAGACCGGGGAGCTGTTTTTT
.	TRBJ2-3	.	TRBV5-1	CASSLGQIDHTDTQYF	TGCGCCAGCAGCTTGGGACAGATAGATCACACAGATACGCAGTATTTT
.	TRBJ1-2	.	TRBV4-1	CASSQAHSIYGYTF	TGCGCCAGCAGCCAAGCGCACAGTATCTATGGCTACACCTTC
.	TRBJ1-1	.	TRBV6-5	CASSLTNPRAFF	TGTGCCAGCAGTCTCACGAACCCGAGGGCTTTCTTT
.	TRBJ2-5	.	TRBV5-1	CASSWDSQETQYF	TGCGCCAGCAGCTGGGACTCCCAAGAGACCCAGTACTTC
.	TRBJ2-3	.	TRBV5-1	CASSSRPVGTDTQYF	TGCGCCAGCAGCTCGCGGCCAGTTGGCACAGATACGCAGTATTTT
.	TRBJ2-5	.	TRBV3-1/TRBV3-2	CASSHSGTLGETQYF	TGTGCCAGCAGCCACTCTGGCACCCTCGGGGAGACCCAGTACTTC
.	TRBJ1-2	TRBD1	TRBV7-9	CASSGTQTGGRGYTF	TGTGCCAGCAGCGGCACCCAGACAGGGGGAAGGGGCTACACCTTC
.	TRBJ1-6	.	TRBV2	CASSGVSPLHF	TGTGCCAGCAGTGGAGTGTCACCCCTCCACTTT
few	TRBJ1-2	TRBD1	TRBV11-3	CASSLDWDSGYTF	TGTGCCAGCAGCTTAGATTGGGACAGTGGCTACACCTTC
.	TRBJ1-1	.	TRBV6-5	CASRTMNTEAFF	TGTGCCAGCAGGACGATGAACACTGAAGCTTTCTTT
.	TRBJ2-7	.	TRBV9	CASSEGLNYEQYF	TGTGCCAGCAGCGAGGGACTTAACTACGAGCAGTACTTC
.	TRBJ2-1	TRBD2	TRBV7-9	CASSRGTSGRNEQFF	TGTGCCAGCAGCCGTGGGACTAGCGGGAGAAATGAGCAGTTCTTC
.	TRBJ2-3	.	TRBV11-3	CASSSTFPTDTQYF	TGTGCCAGCAGCTCGACGTTCCCCACGGATACGCAGTATTTT
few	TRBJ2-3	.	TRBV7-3	CASSLLPRAGLKDTQYF	TGTGCCAGCAGCTTACTACCCAGGGCGGGGTTAAAGGATACGCAGTATTTT
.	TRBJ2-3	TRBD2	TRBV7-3	CASSLAAGGVLDTQYF	TGTGCCAGCAGCTTAGCTGCGGGAGGGGTCTTGGATACGCAGTATTTT
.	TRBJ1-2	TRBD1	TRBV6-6	CASSYAVRGSYGYTF	TGTGCCAGCAGTTACGCAGTCAGGGGGAGCTATGGCTACACCTTC
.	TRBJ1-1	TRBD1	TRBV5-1	CASSRDRGPTEAFF	TGCGCCAGCAGCAGAGACAGGGGGCCCACTGAAGCTTTCTTT
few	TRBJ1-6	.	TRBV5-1	CASSWGAGDVSSPLHF	TGCGCCAGCAGCTGGGGGGCAGGGGACGTAAGTTCACCCCTCCACTTT
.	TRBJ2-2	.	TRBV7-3	CASTVGPGVGTGELFF	TGTGCCAGCACCGTGGGCCCAGGGGTTGGAACCGGGGAGCTGTTTTTT
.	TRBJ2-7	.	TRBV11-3	CASSTRDTAYEQYF	TGTGCCAGCAGCACCCGGGACACTGCCTACGAGCAGTACTTC